One sample yielded the 21 T cell receptor beta chains listed below, sequenced in a study of CD8+CD57+ T cells in acquired aplastic anemia. TCR beta VDJ combinations and CDR3 sequences were profiled from genomic DNA. TCRdb reprocessed the reads via MiXCR and lists one record per CDR3 protein. The sample consists of some 180,000 distinct CDR3 sequences, around half of them appearing once. The specimen was sorted CD4+, CD8+, or CD8+CD57+ T cells (not recorded which) from PBMCs. The source of these receptors is a human donor in good health.

This clonotype was recorded only once. The gene calls are TRBV20-1 and TRBJ1-5, with D tentatively TRBD1 (5 bases). Trimming pared 0 bases from V and 1 base from J, leaving 13 bases between. The germline V gene has CDR1 DFQATT and CDR2 SNEGSKA (reference sequence). The CDR3 runs 16 residues. CDR3: CSARDFRGGSNQPQHF. The DNA of the CDR3 is TGCAGTGCTAGAGATTTCCGGGGCGGAAGCAATCAGCCCCAGCATTTT.

This chain connects TRBV15 to TRBJ2-6; D not resolved. Germline V gene sequence: CDR1 LNHNV, CDR2 YYDKDF (reference sequence). Trimming stripped 7 bases from V and 1 base from J, with 8 bases between. The CDR3 consists of 14 residues. CDR3: CATKPESGANVLTF. CDR3 nucleotides: TGTGCCACCAAGCCAGAGTCTGGGGCCAACGTCCTGACTTTC.

The CDR3 region is CASTRVGQVAKNIQYF. The CDR3 DNA reads as TGTGCCAGCACTAGGGTGGGGCAAGTAGCCAAAAACATTCAGTACTTC. The genes are TRBV12-3 or TRBV12-4 and TRBJ2-4, with a weak D call TRBD1 (5 bases). V was trimmed by 7 bases and J by 0 bases, leaving 16 bases between them. CDR3 length: 16 residues.

V is TRBV19 and J is TRBJ1-1, with D possibly TRBD1 on 5 matching bases. Germline CDR1 LNHDA, CDR2 SQIVND (reference sequence). V was pared by 2 bases and J by 0 bases, with 10 bases between. The CDR3 is 15 residues long. Here the CDR3 reads CASSIQGGMNTEAFF. The DNA of the CDR3 is TGTGCCAGTAGTATACAGGGAGGAATGAACACTGAAGCTTTCTTT.

The chain joins TRBV11-2 to TRBJ2-1, with D possibly called TRBD1 or TRBD2 (5 bases each). The CDR3 has 15 amino acids. Trimming stripped 5 bases from V and 8 bases from J, with 19 bases between. Germline values: CDR1 SGHAT, CDR2 FQNNGV. CDR3: CASSTTPGTYDEQFF. CDR3 sequence (DNA): TGTGCCAGCAGCACAACCCCAGGGACGTACGATGAGCAGTTCTTC.

The genes are TRBV5-1 and TRBJ2-5; D may be TRBD2 (5 bases). The germline gives CDR1 SGHRS, CDR2 YFSETQ. CDR3 length equals 17 residues. V was shortened by 1 base and J by 1 base, with 17 bases between the two germline ends. The CDR3 reads CASSLYAGWRAQETQYF. Written as DNA, the CDR3 is TGCGCCAGCAGCTTGTACGCAGGCTGGCGGGCCCAAGAGACCCAGTACTTC.

This clonotype was picked up many times. This chain uses TRBV19 with TRBJ2-6; D is unresolved. Trimming left V 0 bases short and J 0 bases short, with 9 bases between. The CDR3 runs to 17 residues. CDR1 and CDR2 (germline): LNHDA, SQIVND (reference sequence). CDR3 nucleotides: TGTGCCAGTAGTATAGATCTATGGGGCTCTGGGGCCAACGTCCTGACTTTC. This codes for CASSIDLWGSGANVLTF.

V gene TRBV25-1 combines with J gene TRBJ2-2, with 8 bases that match TRBD1. The CDR3 sequence is 14 residues long. V lost 8 bases, J lost 6 bases, and 8 bases stayed unmatched. From germline, CDR1 is MGHDK and CDR2 SYGVNS. The CDR3 is CASGNQGASGELFF. The CDR3 region has the DNA TGTGCCAGCGGGAATCAGGGGGCTTCCGGGGAGCTGTTTTTT.

Comment on this clonotype: This may stem from a read error, because a much larger clone lies one nucleotide away. Given the absence of the conserved phenylalanine or tryptophan at the CDR3 end, a read error is likely. The rearrangement joins TRBV25-1 to TRBJ2-3, with 11 bases that match TRBD2. CDR1 is MGHDK and CDR2 is SYGVNS in the germline V gene. This CDR3 is 16 amino acids long. V lost 5 bases and J lost 4; bases outside the gene matches: 8. The CDR3: CASSQIAGGKADTQYS. Here the CDR3 DNA reads TGTGCCAGCAGTCAAATAGCGGGAGGGAAGGCAGATACGCAGTATTCT.

This clonotype occurred a few times. The V and J genes are TRBV5-6 and TRBJ2-7; D remains ambiguous. Trimming pared 0 bases from V and 0 bases from J, leaving 7 bases between. Germline-derived CDR1 and CDR2 are SGHDT and YYEEEE. This CDR3 contains 14 residues. This chain's CDR3 is CASSLGTLSYEQYF. DNA for the CDR3: TGTGCCAGCAGCTTGGGAACACTCTCCTACGAGCAGTACTTC.

This clonotype occurred many times. V is TRBV25-1 and J is TRBJ2-1; either TRBD1 or TRBD2 may fit D (5 bases each). Germline loops: CDR1 MGHDK, CDR2 SYGVNS. The V and J ends lost 7 bases and 1 base respectively, with 14 bases between them. There are 15 residues in the CDR3. The CDR3 coding sequence is TGTGCCAGCACCTCCGCTGGGGGATCCTACAATGAGCAGTTCTTC. Residues: CASTSAGGSYNEQFF.

About this clonotype: The conserved phenylalanine or tryptophan normally closing the CDR3 is absent here, so this likely arose from a read error. The DNA is left out, because the CDR3 cannot be placed on it with certainty; the CDR3 is given as TCRdb lists it. The rearrangement joins TRBV29-1 to TRBJ1-1; TRBD1 reflects the table's D call only, with no check against the DNA. CDR1 SQVTM and CDR2 ANQGSEA come from the germline V gene. From its first to its last residue, the CDR3 has 13 amino acids. The CDR3 region is CSVAWTLSTEALS.

The chain joins TRBV10-3 to TRBJ2-7, with 14 nucleotides matching TRBD2. V lost 6 bases, J lost 0 bases, and 4 bases stayed unmatched. The CDR3 spans 16 residues. Looked up from germline, CDR1 is ENHRY and CDR2 is SYGVKD. Here the CDR3 reads CAISGTSGGNSYEQYF. The CDR3 DNA is TGTGCCATCAGCGGGACTAGCGGGGGCAACTCCTACGAGCAGTACTTC.

The rearrangement joins TRBV2 to TRBJ1-1, with a tentative D call TRBD1 (6 bases). The germline V gene has CDR1 SNHLY and CDR2 FYNNEI. Trimming took 5 bases from V and 4 from J, leaving 11 bases between them. CDR3 size: 13 residues. CDR3 amino acids: CASSKTGATEAFF. The CDR3 DNA is TGTGCCAGCAGTAAGACAGGAGCCACTGAAGCTTTCTTT.

Ten or more counts support this clonotype. V and J are TRBV11-2 and TRBJ2-7; 12 nucleotides line up with TRBD2. Germline values: CDR1 SGHAT, CDR2 FQNNGV. V gave up 3 bases and J gave up 5 bases; unmatched junction bases: 5. This CDR3 spans 15 amino acids. In DNA form, the CDR3 reads TGTGCCAGCAGCTTGACGACTAGCGGGAGTAACGAGCAGTACTTC. Translation: CASSLTTSGSNEQYF.

The rearrangement uses TRBV6-1 and TRBJ1-4, with a tentative D call TRBD1 (6 bases). The CDR3 length is 18 residues. The V end lost 5 bases, the J end lost 0 bases, and 19 bases lay between the germline ends. Germline CDR1 MNHNS, CDR2 SASEGT. The CDR3 bases are TGTGCCAGCAGTCCCCGCGGGGGCTATATCGCAACTAATGAAAAACTGTTTTTT. This encodes CASSPRGGYIATNEKLFF.

The chain combines TRBV11-3 with TRBJ2-1, with a weak D call TRBD2 (6 bases). The CDR3 spans 14 residues. Germline V lookup: CDR1 SGHNT, CDR2 YENEEA. Trimming shortened V by 2 bases and J by 10 bases, and 15 bases separated the two germline ends. The CDR3 loop reads CASSLSIPAGEQFF. CDR3 nucleotide sequence: TGTGCCAGCAGCTTATCCATCCCGGCGGGGGAGCAGTTCTTC.

CDR3 in DNA: TGTGCCAGCAGTTCGGCGGGTCGGTGGTTCATTCAGTACTTC. This encodes CASSSAGRWFIQYF. The chain couples TRBV12-3 or TRBV12-4 to TRBJ2-4, with D possibly matching TRBD2 (5 bases). CDR3 length: 14 residues. Between the trimmed V and J ends, which lost 4 bases and 9 bases, there was a span of 16 bases.

This sequence joins TRBV10-3 and TRBJ1-3; perhaps TRBD1 as D (5 bases). CDR1 is ENHRY, CDR2 SYGVKD, per germline. The CDR3 totals 20 residues. Deletions cut 4 bases from V and 1 base from J, with 26 bases between. The CDR3 spells CAISALDTGGTVGSGNTIYF. The CDR3 coding sequence is TGTGCCATCAGTGCATTGGACACGGGAGGAACTGTGGGATCTGGAAACACCATATATTTT.

The sample holds many counts of this clonotype. The chain combines TRBV20-1 with TRBJ1-2; D call uncertain. The V and J ends lost 0 bases and 0 bases respectively, with 5 bases between them. In germline, CDR1 is DFQATT, CDR2 SNEGSKA (reference sequence). The CDR3 extends over 13 amino acids. CDR3 coding DNA: TGCAGTGCTAGAGAGACACCTAACTATGGCTACACCTTC. Translating gives CSARETPNYGYTF.

This rearrangement joins TRBV25-1 to TRBJ2-7; D call uncertain. Deletions cut 3 bases from V and 4 bases from J, with 10 bases between. The CDR3 loop spans 13 amino acids. Germline loops: CDR1 MGHDK, CDR2 SYGVNS. CDR3 DNA sequence: TGTGCCAGCAGTGATTTAGTCCCGTACGAGCAGTACTTC. Amino acids: CASSDLVPYEQYF.